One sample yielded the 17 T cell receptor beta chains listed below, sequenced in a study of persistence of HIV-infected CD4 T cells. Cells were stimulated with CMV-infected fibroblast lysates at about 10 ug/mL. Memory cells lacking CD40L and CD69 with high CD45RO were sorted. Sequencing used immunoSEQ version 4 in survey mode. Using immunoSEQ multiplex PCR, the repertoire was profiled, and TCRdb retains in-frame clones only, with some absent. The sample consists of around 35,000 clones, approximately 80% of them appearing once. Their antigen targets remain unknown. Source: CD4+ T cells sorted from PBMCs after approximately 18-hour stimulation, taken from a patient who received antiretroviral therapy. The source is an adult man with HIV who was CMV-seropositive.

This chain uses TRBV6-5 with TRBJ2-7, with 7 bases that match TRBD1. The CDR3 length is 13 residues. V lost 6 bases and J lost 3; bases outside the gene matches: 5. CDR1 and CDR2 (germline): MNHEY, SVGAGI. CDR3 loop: CASRKGQYYEQYF. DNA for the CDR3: TGTGCCAGCAGGAAGGGACAGTACTACGAGCAGTACTTC.

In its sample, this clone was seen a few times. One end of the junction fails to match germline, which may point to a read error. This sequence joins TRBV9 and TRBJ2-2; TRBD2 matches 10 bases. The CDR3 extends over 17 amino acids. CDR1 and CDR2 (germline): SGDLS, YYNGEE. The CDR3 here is CASSVGLAGVNTGELFF. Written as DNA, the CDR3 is TGTGCCAGCAGTGTAGGGCTAGCGGGGGTCAACACCGGGGAGCTGTTTTTT.

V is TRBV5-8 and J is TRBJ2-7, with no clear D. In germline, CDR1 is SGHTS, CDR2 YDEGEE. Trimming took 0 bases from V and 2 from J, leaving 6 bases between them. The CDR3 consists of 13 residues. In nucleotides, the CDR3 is TGTGCCAGCAGCTTGGACAGCGCCTACGAGCAGTACTTC. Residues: CASSLDSAYEQYF. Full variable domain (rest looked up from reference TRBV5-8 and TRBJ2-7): EAGVTQSPTHLIKTRGQQATLRCSPISGHTSVYWYQQALGLGLQFLLWYDEGEERNRGNFPPRFSGRQFPNYSSELNVNALELEDSALYLCASSLDSAYEQYFGPGTRLTVT.

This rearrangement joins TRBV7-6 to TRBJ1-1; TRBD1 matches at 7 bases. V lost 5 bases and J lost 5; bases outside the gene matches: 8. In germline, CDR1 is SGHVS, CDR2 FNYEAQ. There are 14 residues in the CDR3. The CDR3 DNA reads TGTGCCAGCAGCACGCGACAGGGTTGGACTGAAGCTTTCTTT. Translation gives CASSTRQGWTEAFF.

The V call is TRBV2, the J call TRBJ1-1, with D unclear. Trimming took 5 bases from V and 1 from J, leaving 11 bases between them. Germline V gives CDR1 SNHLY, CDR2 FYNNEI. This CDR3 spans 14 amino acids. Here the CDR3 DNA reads TGTGCCAGCAGTCCCCGGCCGCGGAACACTGAAGCTTTCTTT. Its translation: CASSPRPRNTEAFF.

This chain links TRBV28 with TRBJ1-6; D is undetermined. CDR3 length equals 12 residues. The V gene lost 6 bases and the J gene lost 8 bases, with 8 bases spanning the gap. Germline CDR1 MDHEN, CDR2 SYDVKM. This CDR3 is CASSLRDSPLHF. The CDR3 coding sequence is TGTGCCAGCAGCCTAAGGGATTCACCCCTCCACTTT.

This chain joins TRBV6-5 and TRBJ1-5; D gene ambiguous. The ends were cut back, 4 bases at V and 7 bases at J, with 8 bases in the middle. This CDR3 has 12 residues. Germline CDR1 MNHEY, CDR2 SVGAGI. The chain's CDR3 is CASSFARQPQHF. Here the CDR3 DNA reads TGTGCCAGCAGTTTCGCAAGGCAGCCCCAGCATTTT.

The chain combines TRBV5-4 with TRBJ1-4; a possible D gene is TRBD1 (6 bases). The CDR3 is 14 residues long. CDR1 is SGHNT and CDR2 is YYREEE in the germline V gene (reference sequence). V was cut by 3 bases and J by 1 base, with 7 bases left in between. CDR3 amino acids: CASSSQGTNEKLFF. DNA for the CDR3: TGTGCCAGCAGCTCACAGGGAACTAATGAAAAACTGTTTTTT. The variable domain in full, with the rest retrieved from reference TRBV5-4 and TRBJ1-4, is ETGVTQSPTHLIKTRGQQVTLRCSSQSGHNTVSWYQQALGQGPQFIFQYYREEENGRGNFPPRFSGLQFPNYSSELNVNALELDDSALYLCASSSQGTNEKLFFGSGTQLSVL.

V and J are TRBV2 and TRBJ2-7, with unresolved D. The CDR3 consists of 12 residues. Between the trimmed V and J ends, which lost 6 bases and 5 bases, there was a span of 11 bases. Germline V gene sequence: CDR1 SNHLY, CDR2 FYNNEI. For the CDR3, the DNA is TGTGCCAGCAGATTGCTTTATAACGAGCAGTACTTC. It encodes CASRLLYNEQYF.

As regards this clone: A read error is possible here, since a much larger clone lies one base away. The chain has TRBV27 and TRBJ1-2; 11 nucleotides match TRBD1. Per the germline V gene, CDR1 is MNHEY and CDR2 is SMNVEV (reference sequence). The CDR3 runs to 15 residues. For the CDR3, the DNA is TGTGCCGGCAGTTCCCTCGGACAGGGGGCATATGGCTACACCTTC. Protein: CAGSSLGQGAYGYTF.

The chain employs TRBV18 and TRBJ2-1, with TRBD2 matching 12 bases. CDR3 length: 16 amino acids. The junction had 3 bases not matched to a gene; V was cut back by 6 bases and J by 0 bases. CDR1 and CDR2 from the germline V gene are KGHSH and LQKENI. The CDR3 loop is CASSRLAGVSYNEQFF. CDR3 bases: TGTGCCAGCTCTAGACTAGCGGGGGTCTCCTACAATGAGCAGTTCTTC.

The CDR3 loop reads CASRGDGRNSPLHF. Written as DNA, the CDR3 is TGTGCCAGCAGGGGGGACGGAAGAAATTCACCCCTCCACTTT. The chain recombines TRBV2 with TRBJ1-6; the D gene is possibly TRBD1 (5 bases). In germline, CDR1 is SNHLY, CDR2 FYNNEI. V lost 6 bases and J 7 bases, leaving 13 bases between the germline ends. The CDR3 runs 14 residues.

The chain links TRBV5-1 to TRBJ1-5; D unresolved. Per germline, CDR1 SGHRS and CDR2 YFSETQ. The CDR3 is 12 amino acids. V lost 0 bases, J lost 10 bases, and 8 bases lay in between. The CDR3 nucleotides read TGCGCCAGCAGCTTGGACGGTGGTCCCCAGCATTTT. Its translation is CASSLDGGPQHF. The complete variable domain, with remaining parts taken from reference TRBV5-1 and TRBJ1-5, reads KAGVTQTPRYLIKTRGQQVTLSCSPISGHRSVSWYQQTPGQGLQFLFEYFSETQRNKGNFPGRFSGRQFSNSRSEMNVSTLELGDSALYLCASSLDGGPQHFGDGTRLSIL.

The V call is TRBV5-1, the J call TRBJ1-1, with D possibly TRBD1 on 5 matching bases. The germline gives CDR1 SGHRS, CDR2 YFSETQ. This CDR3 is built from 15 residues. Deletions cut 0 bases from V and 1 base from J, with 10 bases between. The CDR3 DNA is TGCGCCAGCAGCTTGGTCCGGGGACGGAACACTGAAGCTTTCTTT. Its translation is CASSLVRGRNTEAFF.

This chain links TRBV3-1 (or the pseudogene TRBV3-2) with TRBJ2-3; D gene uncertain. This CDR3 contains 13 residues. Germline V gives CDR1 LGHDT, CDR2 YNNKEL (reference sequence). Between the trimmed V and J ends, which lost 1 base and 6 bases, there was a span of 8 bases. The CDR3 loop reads CASSQVRLDTQYF. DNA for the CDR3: TGTGCCAGCAGCCAAGTTAGGTTGGATACGCAGTATTTT.

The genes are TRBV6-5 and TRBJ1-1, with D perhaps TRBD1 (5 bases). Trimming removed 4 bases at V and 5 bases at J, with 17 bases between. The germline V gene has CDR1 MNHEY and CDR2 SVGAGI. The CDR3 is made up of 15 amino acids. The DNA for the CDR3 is TGTGCCAGCAGTTTTCAAGACACCGGGGGAACTGAAGCTTTCTTT. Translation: CASSFQDTGGTEAFF.

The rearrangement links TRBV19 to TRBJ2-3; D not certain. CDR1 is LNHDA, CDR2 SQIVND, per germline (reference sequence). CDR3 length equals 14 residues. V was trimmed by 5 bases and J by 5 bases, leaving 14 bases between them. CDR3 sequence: CASSRRSSGDTQYF. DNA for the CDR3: TGTGCCAGTAGTCGGCGGAGCTCCGGAGATACGCAGTATTTT.